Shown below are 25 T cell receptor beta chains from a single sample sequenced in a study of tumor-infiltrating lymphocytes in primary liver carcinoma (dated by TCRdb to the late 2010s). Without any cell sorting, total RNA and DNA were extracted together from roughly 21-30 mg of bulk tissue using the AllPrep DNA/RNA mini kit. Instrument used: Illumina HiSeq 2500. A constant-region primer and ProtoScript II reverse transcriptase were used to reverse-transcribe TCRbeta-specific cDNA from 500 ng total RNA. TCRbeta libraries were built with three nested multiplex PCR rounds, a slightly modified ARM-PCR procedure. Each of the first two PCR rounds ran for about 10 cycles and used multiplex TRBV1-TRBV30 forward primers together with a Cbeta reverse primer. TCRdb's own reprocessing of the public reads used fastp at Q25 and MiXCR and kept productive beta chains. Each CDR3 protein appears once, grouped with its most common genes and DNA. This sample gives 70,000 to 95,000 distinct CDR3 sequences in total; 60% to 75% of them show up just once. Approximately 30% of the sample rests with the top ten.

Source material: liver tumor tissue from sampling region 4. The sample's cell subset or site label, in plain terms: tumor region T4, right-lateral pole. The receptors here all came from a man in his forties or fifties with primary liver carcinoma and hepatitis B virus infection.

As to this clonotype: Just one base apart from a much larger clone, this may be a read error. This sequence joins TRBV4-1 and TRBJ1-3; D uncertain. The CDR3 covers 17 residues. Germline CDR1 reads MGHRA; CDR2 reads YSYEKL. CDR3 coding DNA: TGCACCAGCAGCCAAGTCCTTGATAGGGCCCCTGGAAACACCATATATTTT. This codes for CTSSQVLDRAPGNTIYF.

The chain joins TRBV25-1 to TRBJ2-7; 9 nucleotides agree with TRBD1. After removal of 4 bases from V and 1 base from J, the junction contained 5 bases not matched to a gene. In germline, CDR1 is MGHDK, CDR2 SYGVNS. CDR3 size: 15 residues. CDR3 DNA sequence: TGTGCCAGCAGTGCCCCCGGGACAGGGTCCTACGAGCAGTACTTC. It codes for CASSAPGTGSYEQYF.

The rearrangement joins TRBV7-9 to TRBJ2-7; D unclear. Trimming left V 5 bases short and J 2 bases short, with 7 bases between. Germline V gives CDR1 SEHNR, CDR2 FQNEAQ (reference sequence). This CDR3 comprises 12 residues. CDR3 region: CASSQFPYEQYF. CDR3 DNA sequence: TGTGCCAGCAGCCAATTCCCCTACGAGCAGTACTTC.

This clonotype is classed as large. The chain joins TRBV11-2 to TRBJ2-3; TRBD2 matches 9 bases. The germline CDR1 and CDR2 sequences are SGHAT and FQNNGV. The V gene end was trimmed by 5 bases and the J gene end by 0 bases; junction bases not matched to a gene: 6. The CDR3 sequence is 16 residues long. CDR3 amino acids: CASSPPTSGSTDTQYF. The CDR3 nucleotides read TGTGCCAGCAGCCCCCCGACTAGCGGCAGCACAGATACGCAGTATTTT.

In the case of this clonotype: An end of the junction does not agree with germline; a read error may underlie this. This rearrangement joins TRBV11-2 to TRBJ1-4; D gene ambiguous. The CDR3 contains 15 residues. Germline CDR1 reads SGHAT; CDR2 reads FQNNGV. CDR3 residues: CASSLESRPNEELSF. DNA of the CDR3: TGTGCCAGCAGCTTAGAGAGCAGACCGAATGAAGAACTGTCTTTT.

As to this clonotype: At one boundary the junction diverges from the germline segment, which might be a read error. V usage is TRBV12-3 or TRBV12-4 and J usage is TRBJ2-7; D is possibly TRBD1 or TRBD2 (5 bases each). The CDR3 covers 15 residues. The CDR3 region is CTSSVPIGGSYEQYF. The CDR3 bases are TGTACCAGCAGTGTCCCTATTGGGGGATCCTACGAACAGTACTTT.

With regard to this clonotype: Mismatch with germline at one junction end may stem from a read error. This CDR3 reads CASSPWTGMRAGANVLNF. The CDR3 DNA is TGTGCCAGCAGTCCTTGGACAGGGATGAGAGCTGGGGCCAACGTCCTGAATTTC. V gene TRBV6-5 combines with J gene TRBJ2-6; 8 nucleotides match TRBD1. CDR3 length equals 18 residues. Germline-derived CDR1 and CDR2 are MNHEY and SVGAGI.

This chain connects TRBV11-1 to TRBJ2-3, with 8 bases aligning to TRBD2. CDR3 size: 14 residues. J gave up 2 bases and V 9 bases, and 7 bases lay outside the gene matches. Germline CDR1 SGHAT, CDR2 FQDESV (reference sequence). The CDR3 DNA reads TGTGCCAGTGCGGGGGGAGCTGACACAGATACGCAGTATTTT. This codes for CASAGGADTDTQYF. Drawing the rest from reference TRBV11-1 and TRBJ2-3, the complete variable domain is EAEVAQSPRYKITEKSQAVAFWCDPISGHATLYWYRQILGQGPELLVQFQDESVVDDSQLPKDRFSAERLKGVDSTLKIQPAELGDSAMYLCASAGGADTDTQYFGPGTRLTVL.

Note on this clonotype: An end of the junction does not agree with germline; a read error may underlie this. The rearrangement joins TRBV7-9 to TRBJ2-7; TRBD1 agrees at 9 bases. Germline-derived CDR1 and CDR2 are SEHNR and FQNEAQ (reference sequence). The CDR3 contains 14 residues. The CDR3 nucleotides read TGTGTCAGCGGCTTCACAGGGGGCGAGTACGAGCAGTACTTC. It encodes CVSGFTGGEYEQYF.

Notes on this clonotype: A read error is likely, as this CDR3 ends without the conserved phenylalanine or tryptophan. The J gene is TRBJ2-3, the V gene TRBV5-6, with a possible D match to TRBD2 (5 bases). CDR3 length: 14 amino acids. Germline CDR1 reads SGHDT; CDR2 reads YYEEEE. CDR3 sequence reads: CVSSLGLVTDTQYY. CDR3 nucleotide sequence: TGTGTCAGCAGCTTAGGACTGGTCACAGATACGCAGTATTAT.

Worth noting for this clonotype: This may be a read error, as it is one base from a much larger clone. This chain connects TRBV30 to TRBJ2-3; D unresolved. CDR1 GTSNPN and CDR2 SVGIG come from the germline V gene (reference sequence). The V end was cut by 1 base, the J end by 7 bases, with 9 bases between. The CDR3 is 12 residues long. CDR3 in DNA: TGTGCCTGGAGTGAAGGCGTGAATACGCAGTATTTT. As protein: CAWSEGVNTQYF.

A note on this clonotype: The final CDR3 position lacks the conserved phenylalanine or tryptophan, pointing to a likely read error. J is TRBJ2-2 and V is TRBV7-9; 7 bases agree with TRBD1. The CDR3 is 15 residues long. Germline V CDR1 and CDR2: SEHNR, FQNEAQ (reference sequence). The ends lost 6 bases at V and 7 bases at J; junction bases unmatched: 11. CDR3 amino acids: CASSPRGTEGGELFL. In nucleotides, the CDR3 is TGTGCCAGCAGTCCCCGAGGGACAGAAGGCGGGGAGCTGTTTCTT.

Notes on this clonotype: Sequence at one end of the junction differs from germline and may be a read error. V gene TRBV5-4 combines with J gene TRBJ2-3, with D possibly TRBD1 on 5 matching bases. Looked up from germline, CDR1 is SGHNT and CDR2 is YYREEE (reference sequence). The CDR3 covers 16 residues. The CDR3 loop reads CVSSLRVSGGAVTQYF. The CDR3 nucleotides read TGTGTCAGCAGCTTACGGGTCTCAGGTGGGGCAGTTACGCAGTATTTT.

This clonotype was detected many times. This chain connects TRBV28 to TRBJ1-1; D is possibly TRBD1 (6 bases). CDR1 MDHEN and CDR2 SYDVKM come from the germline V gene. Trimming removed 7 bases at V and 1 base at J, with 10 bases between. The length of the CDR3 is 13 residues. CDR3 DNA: TGTGCCAGCACGCAACAGGGGAACACTGAAGCTTTCTTT. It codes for CASTQQGNTEAFF.

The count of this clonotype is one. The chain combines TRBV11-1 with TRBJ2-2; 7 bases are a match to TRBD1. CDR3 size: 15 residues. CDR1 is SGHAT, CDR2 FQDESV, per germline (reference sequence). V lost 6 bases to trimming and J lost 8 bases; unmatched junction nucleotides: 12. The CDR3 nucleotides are TGTGCCAGCAGAGTAGGGGGCCTGAACTCTGGGGAGCTGTTTTTT. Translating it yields CASRVGGLNSGELFF.

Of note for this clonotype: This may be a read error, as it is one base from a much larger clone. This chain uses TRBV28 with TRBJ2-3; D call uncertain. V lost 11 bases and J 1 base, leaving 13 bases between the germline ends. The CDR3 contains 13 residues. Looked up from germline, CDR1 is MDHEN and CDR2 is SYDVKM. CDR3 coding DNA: TGTGCCGCCCACCAGGTAGGCACAGATACGCAGTATTTT. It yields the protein CAAHQVGTDTQYF.

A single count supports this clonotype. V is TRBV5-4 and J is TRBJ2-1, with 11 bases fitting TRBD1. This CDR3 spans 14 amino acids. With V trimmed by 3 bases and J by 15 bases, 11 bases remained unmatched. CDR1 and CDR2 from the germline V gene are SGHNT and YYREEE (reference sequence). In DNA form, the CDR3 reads TGTGCCAGCAGCTGGGGACAGGGGGGCAATAAGCGGTTCTTC. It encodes CASSWGQGGNKRFF.

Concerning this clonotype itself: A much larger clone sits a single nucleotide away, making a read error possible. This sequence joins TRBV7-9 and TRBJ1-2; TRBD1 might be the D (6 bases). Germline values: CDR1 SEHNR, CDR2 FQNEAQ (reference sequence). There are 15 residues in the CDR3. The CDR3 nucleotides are TGTACCAGCAGCCGAGGGGGGAGAGGGGACTATGGCTACACCTTC. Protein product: CTSSRGGRGDYGYTF.

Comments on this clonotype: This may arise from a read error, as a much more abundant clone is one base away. CDR3 sequence reads: CASRRDRGGKDTQYF. Written as DNA, the CDR3 is TGTGCCAGCAGGAGGGACAGGGGGGGCAAGGATACGCAGTATTTT. The chain uses TRBV2 and TRBJ2-3; 11 positions agree with TRBD1. V dropped 6 bases and J dropped 6; count of bases not matched to a gene: 8. The V gene's germline CDR1 is SNHLY and CDR2 FYNNEI. CDR3 length: 15 residues.

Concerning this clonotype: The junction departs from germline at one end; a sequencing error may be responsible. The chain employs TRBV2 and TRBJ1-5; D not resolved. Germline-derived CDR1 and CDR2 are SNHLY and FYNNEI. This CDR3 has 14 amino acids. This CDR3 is CASSSRSLNQLQHF. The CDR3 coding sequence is TGTGCCAGCAGCTCTCGTAGCCTCAATCAGCTCCAGCATTTT. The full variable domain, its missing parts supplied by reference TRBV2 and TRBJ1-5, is EPEVTQTPSHQVTQMGQEVILRCVPISNHLYFYWYRQILGQKVEFLVSFYNNEISEKSEIFDDQFSVERPDGSNFTLKIRSTKLEDSAMYFCASSSRSLNQLQHFGDGTRLSIL.

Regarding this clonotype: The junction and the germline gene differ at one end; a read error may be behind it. In DNA form, the CDR3 reads TGTGCTAGTGGTCTCGGACAGTGCGCAGCTTTCTTC. Its protein is CASGLGQCAAFF. The genes are TRBV12-5 and TRBJ1-1; a possible D gene is TRBD1 (6 bases). Per germline, CDR1 LGHNT and CDR2 FRNRAP. The CDR3 is 12 residues long.

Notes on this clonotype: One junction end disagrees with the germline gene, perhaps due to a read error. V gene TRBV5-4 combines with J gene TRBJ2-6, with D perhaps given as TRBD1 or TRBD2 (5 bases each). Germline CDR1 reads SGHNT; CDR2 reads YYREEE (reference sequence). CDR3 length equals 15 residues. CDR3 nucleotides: TGTGCCAGCAGCAGGGACGACTCTGGGGCCAACGCCCTGACTTTC. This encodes CASSRDDSGANALTF.

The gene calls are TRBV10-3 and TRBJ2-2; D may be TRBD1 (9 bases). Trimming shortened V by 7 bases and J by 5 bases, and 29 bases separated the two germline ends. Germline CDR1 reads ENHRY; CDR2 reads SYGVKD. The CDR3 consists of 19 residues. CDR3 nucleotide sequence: TGTGCCATCAATGCCGGGACAGGGCGGACTAGCAGGAGTACCGGGGAGCTGTTTTTT. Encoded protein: CAINAGTGRTSRSTGELFF.

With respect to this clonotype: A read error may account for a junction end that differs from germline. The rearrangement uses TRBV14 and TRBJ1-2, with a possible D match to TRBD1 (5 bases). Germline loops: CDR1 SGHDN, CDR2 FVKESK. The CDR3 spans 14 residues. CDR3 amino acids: CASSQVGGDCGYTF. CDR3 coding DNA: TGTGCCAGCAGTCAAGTCGGGGGTGACTGTGGCTACACCTTC.

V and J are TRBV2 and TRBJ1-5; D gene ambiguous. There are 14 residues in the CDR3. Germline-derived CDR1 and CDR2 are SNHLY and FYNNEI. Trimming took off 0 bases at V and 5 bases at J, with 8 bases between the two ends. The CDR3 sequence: CASSEAGSYQPQHF. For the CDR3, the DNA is TGTGCCAGCAGTGAAGCGGGGAGTTATCAGCCCCAGCATTTT.